A selection of T cell receptor beta chains follows, all from one sample in a study of cytomegalovirus exposure and HLA in healthy donors. The assay was immunoSEQ multiplex PCR, and TCRdb's table has in-frame clones only and misses some. The sample has 200,000 or so clones, around 85% seen once. The sample consisted of PBMCs. These receptor sequences come from a man in his forties or fifties in good health and CMV-seronegative. CDR3s include the opening cysteine and the closing phenylalanine or tryptophan. The order of the fields is V gene, CDR3 protein.

TRBV19	CASSRSGTAGYTF
TRBV19	CATVDRASDTQYF
TRBV10-3	CAISSGGGLYNEQFF
TRBV5-1	CASSLLPGTSGGAGEQFF
TRBV29-1	CSATGGRTGELFF
TRBV30	CAWGGQNYGYTF
TRBV6-1	CASFHSGTGGQPQHF
TRBV5-1	CASNQIAGADTQYF
TRBV19	CASSPQALTEAFF
TRBV5-1	CASSLGGHSNQPQHF
TRBV27	CASNHGGDANEKLFF
TRBV5-5	CASSVWGLPNQPQHF
TRBV2	CASSEEQGVSYEQYF
TRBV29-1	CSVGQGSSLGTQYF
TRBV10-3	CAISGGQSNSPLHF
TRBV9	CASSHPTGTGETQYF
TRBV18	CASSNSNGYTF
TRBV11-2	CASTSYRDRQYGYTF
TRBV7-9	CSSSLRPEGGHRETQYF
TRBV5-7	CASSLCREQYF
TRBV14	CASSQGQGMETQYF
TRBV6-5	CASSRGAGGYTF
TRBV18	CASSRQGSDTQYF
TRBV5-6	CASSFEYEQYF
TRBV6-5	CASSYGTGVKNIQYF
TRBV2	CASRGQGDSGANVLTF
TRBV2	CASRDSLLVEQYF
TRBV27	CASSLRTGDTQYF
TRBV5-8	CASSDRRNTEAFF
TRBV7-9	CASSLAGTGNGYTF
TRBV7-2	CASSLVTGNRAGELFF
TRBV25-1	CASSLQGANSPLHF
TRBV5-1	CASSKPGQIRGYTF
TRBV7-9	CASTLVGLSYEQYF